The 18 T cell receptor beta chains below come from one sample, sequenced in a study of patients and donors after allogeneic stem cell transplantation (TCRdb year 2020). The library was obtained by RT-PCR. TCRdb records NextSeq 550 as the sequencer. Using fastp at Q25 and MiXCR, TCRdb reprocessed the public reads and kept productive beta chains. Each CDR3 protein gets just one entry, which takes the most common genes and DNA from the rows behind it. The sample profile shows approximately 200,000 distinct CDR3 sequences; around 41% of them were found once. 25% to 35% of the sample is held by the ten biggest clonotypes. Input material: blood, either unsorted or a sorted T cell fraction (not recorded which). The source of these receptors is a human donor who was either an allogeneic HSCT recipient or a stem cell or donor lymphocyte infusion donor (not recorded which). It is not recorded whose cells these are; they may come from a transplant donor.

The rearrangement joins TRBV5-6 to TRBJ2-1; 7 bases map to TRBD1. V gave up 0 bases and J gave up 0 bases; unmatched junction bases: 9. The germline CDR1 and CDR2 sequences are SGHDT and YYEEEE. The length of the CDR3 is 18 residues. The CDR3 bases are TGTGCCAGCAGCTTGGGACGGGGACAGTCGAGCTCCTACAATGAGCAGTTCTTC. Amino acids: CASSLGRGQSSSYNEQFF.

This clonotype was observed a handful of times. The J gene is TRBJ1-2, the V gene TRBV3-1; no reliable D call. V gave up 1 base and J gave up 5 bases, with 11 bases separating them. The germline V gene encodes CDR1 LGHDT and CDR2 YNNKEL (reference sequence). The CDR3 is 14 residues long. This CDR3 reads CASSQGAQAYGYTF. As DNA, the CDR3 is TGTGCCAGCAGCCAAGGCGCCCAGGCATATGGCTACACCTTC.

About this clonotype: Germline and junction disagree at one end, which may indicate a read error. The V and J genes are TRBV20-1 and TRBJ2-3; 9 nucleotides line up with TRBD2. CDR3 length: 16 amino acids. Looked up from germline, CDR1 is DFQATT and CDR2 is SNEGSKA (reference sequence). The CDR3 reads CSSRIRGRASTDTQYF. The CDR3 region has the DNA TGCAGTTCTAGAATCCGCGGGAGGGCTAGCACAGATACGCAGTATTTT.

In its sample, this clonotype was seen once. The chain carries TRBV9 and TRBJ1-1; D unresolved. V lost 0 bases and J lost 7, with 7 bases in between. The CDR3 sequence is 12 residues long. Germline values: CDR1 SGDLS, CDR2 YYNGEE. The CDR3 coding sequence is TGTGCCAGCAGCGTAGCCTCTCTTGAAGCTTTCTTT. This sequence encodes CASSVASLEAFF.

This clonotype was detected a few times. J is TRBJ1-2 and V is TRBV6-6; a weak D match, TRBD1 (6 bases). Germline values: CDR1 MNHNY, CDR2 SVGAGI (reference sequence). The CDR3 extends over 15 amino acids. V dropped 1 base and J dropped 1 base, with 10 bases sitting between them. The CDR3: CASSYLDSYNYGYTF. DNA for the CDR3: TGTGCCAGCAGTTACTTGGACAGCTATAACTATGGCTACACCTTC.

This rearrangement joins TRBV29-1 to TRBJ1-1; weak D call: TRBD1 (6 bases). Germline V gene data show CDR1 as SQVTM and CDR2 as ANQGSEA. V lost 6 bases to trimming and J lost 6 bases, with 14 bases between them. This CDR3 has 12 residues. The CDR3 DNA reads TGCAGCGTGCCCACAGGGTCTCCTGAAGCTTTCTTT. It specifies CSVPTGSPEAFF.

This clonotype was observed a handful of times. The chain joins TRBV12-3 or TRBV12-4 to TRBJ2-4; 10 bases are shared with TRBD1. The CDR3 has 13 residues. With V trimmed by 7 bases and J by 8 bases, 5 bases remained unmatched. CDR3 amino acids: CASTRTGGYIQYF. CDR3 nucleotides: TGTGCCAGCACCCGGACAGGGGGGTACATTCAGTACTTC.

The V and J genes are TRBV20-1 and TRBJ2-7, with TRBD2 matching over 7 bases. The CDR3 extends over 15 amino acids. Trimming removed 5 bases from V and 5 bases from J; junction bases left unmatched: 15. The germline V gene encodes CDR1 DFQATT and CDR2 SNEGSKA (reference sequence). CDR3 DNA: TGCAGTGCTCTAAACCCGGGACTACGTTTCCACGAGCAGTACTTC. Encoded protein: CSALNPGLRFHEQYF.

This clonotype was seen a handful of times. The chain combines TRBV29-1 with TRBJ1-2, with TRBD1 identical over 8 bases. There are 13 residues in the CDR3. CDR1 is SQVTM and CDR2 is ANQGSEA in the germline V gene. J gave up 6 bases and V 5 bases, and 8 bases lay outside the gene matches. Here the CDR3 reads CSVRSTGAHGYTF. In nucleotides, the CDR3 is TGCAGCGTTAGATCGACAGGGGCGCATGGCTACACCTTC.

The CDR3 sequence: CASQGQGSQPQHF. The CDR3 nucleotides read TGTGCCAGCCAGGGACAGGGGAGTCAGCCCCAGCATTTT. The chain links TRBV7-9 to TRBJ1-5, with 10 bases fitting TRBD1. Germline-derived CDR1 and CDR2 are SEHNR and FQNEAQ (reference sequence). V dropped 8 bases and J dropped 6; count of bases not matched to a gene: 4. This CDR3 contains 13 residues. Variable domain in full (rest from reference TRBV7-9 and TRBJ1-5): DTGVSQNPRHKITKRGQNVTFRCDPISEHNRLYWYRQTLGQGPEFLTYFQNEAQLEKSRLLSDRFSAERPKGSFSTLEIQRTEQGDSAMYLCASQGQGSQPQHFGDGTRLSIL.

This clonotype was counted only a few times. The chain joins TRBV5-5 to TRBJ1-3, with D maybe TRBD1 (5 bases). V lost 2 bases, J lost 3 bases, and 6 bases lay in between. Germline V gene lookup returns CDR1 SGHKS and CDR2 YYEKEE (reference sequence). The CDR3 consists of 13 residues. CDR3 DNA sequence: TGTGCCAGCAGCTTAAGGGGTGGAAACACCATATATTTT. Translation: CASSLRGGNTIYF.

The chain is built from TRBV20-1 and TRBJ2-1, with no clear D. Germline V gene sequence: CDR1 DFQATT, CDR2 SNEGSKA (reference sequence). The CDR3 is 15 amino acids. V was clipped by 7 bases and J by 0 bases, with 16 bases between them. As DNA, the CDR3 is TGCAGTGTTGAGAGGACCACCAGCTCCTACAATGAGCAGTTCTTC. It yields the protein CSVERTTSSYNEQFF.

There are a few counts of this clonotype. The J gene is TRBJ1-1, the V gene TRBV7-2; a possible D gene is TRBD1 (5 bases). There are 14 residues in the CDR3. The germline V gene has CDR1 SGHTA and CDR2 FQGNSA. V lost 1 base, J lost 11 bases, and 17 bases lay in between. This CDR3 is CASSLDRGAGMAFF. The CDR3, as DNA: TGTGCCAGCAGCTTAGATCGCGGGGCTGGTATGGCTTTCTTT.

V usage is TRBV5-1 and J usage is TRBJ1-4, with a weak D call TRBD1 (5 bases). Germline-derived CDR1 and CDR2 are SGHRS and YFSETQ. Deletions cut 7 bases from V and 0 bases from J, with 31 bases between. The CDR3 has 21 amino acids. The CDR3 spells CASGATFRGKPVETTNEKLFF. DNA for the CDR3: TGCGCCAGCGGAGCGACGTTCCGGGGCAAACCAGTCGAGACAACTAATGAAAAACTGTTTTTT.

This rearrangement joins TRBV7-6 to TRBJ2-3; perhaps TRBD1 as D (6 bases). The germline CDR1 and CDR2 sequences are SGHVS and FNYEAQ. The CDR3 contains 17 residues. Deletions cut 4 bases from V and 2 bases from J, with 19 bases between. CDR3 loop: CASSSESGAGYTDTQYF. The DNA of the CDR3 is TGTGCCAGCAGCTCCGAGTCAGGGGCGGGCTACACAGATACGCAGTATTTT. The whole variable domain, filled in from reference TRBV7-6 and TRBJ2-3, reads GAGVSQSPRYKVTKRGQDVALRCDPISGHVSLYWYRQALGQGPEFLTYFNYEAQQDKSGLPNDRFSAERPEGSISTLTIQRTEQRDSAMYRCASSSESGAGYTDTQYFGPGTRLTVL.

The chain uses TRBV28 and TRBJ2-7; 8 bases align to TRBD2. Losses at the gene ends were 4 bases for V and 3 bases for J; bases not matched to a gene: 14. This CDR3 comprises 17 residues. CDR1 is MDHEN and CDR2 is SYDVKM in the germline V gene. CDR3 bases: TGTGCCAGCAGTTGGGGAGGTTGGGGTAGCGGGAACTACGAGCAGTACTTC. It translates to CASSWGGWGSGNYEQYF. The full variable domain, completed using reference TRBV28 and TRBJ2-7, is DVKVTQSSRYLVKRTGEKVFLECVQDMDHENMFWYRQDPGLGLRLIYFSYDVKMKEKGDIPEGYSVSREKKERFSLILESASTNQTSMYLCASSWGGWGSGNYEQYFGPGTRLTVT.

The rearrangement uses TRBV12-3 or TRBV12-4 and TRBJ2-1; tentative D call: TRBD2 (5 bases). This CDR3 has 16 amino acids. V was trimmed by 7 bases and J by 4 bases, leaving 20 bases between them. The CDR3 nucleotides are TGTGCCAGCACTCCCGCCCGGGCTAGCAGGTACAATGAGCAGTTCTTC. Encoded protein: CASTPARASRYNEQFF.

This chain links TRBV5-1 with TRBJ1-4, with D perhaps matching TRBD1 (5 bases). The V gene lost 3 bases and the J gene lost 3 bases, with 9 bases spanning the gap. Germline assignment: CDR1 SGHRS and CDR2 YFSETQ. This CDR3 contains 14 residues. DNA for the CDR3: TGCGCCAGCAGCTCCGGGGCGGCTAATGAAAAACTGTTTTTT. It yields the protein CASSSGAANEKLFF.